The 31 T cell receptor beta chains below all came from one sample that was sequenced in a study of cytomegalovirus exposure and HLA in healthy donors. The PCR made use of 60 Vbeta and 13 Jbeta primers. TCRdb's copy holds only in-frame clones and misses some; the assay was immunoSEQ multiplex PCR. Its table records about 200,000 clones. Sample: PBMCs. The receptors were sampled from a boy younger than 18 in good health and CMV-seronegative.

The chain links TRBV18 to TRBJ2-1; the D is unclear. CDR3 length equals 16 residues. Germline CDR1 and CDR2: KGHSH and LQKENI. V was cut by 3 bases and J by 0 bases, with 12 bases left in between. CDR3 nucleotides: TGTGCCAGCTCACCCCTCGGGTTAAGCTCCTACAATGAGCAGTTCTTC. It is translated as CASSPLGLSSYNEQFF.

This sequence joins TRBV5-5 and TRBJ2-7; D unresolved. Germline V gene sequence: CDR1 SGHKS, CDR2 YYEKEE (reference sequence). The CDR3 is 12 amino acids. V was cut by 4 bases and J by 3 bases, with 8 bases left in between. CDR3 DNA: TGTGCCAGCAGCCCTCCGGGCTACGAGCAGTACTTC. Its translation: CASSPPGYEQYF.

J is TRBJ2-7 and V is TRBV19; possibly TRBD2 for D (5 bases). V was trimmed by 5 bases and J by 1 base, leaving 9 bases between them. The CDR3 loop spans 13 amino acids. Germline V gives CDR1 LNHDA, CDR2 SQIVND (reference sequence). The CDR3: CASSWRGSYEQYF. The CDR3, as DNA: TGTGCCAGTAGTTGGCGCGGGTCCTACGAGCAGTACTTC.

The CDR3 spells CASSSYRNQPQHF. The CDR3 nucleotides read TGTGCCAGCAGCTCTTATCGCAATCAGCCCCAGCATTTT. This chain connects TRBV11-2 to TRBJ1-5; D gene uncertain. V was shortened by 4 bases and J by 2 bases, with 6 bases between the two germline ends. CDR1 is SGHAT, CDR2 FQNNGV, per germline. The CDR3 is made up of 13 amino acids.

This rearrangement joins TRBV19 to TRBJ2-7, with 7 bases that match TRBD2. This CDR3 has 14 residues. Germline values: CDR1 LNHDA, CDR2 SQIVND (reference sequence). The ends lost 5 bases at V and 0 bases at J; junction bases unmatched: 4. CDR3 protein: CASSLGGTSYEQYF. In DNA, the CDR3 is TGTGCCAGTAGTTTGGGGGGGACCTCCTACGAGCAGTACTTC.

The chain couples TRBV20-1 to TRBJ2-7; 7 nucleotides match TRBD2. Trimming at V came to 0 bases and at J to 13 bases, leaving 6 bases not matched to a gene. The CDR3 has 11 amino acids. Per germline, CDR1 DFQATT and CDR2 SNEGSKA (reference sequence). The CDR3 loop is CSARDGTIHYF. The CDR3 DNA is TGCAGTGCTAGAGATGGGACTATTCATTACTTC.

The chain is built from TRBV5-5 and TRBJ1-2; 8 nucleotides align to TRBD1. Germline V CDR1 and CDR2: SGHKS, YYEKEE (reference sequence). The V and J ends lost 4 bases and 3 bases, in that order; junction bases with no gene match: 2. The CDR3 is 13 residues long. Written as DNA, the CDR3 is TGTGCCAGCAGCCAACAGGGGGACTATGGCTACACCTTC. Translation: CASSQQGDYGYTF.

The chain carries TRBV30 and TRBJ1-1; tentatively, D is TRBD1 (5 bases). CDR1 and CDR2 (germline): GTSNPN, SVGIG (reference sequence). Trimming pared 6 bases from V and 0 bases from J, leaving 8 bases between. This CDR3 spans 12 amino acids. The chain's CDR3 is CACDRVNTEAFF. CDR3 sequence (DNA): TGTGCCTGTGACAGAGTGAACACTGAAGCTTTCTTT.

The chain employs TRBV5-1 and TRBJ2-3; 8 nucleotides align to TRBD2. Unmatched junction bases numbered 5, after V lost 3 bases and J lost 2 bases. The CDR3 runs to 15 residues. Germline CDR1 SGHRS, CDR2 YFSETQ. The CDR3 sequence is CASSSQRGTTDTQYF. DNA for the CDR3: TGCGCCAGCAGCTCCCAGCGGGGGACCACAGATACGCAGTATTTT.

The chain links TRBV5-1 to TRBJ1-1, with TRBD1 matching 9 bases. The ends lost 0 bases at V and 1 base at J; junction bases unmatched: 1. Germline V CDR1 and CDR2: SGHRS, YFSETQ. The CDR3 length is 15 residues. The CDR3 sequence: CASSLGDRANTEAFF. The CDR3 DNA reads as TGCGCCAGCAGCTTGGGGGACAGGGCGAACACTGAAGCTTTCTTT.

The V call is TRBV7-9, the J call TRBJ1-1; D uncertain. The CDR3 contains 15 residues. The V gene lost 4 bases and the J gene lost 1 base, with 13 bases spanning the gap. The germline V gene encodes CDR1 SEHNR and CDR2 FQNEAQ (reference sequence). The DNA of the CDR3 is TGTGCCAGCAGCTCATCGGGGATTTCGAACACTGAAGCTTTCTTT. Protein product: CASSSSGISNTEAFF.

V usage is TRBV29-1 and J usage is TRBJ2-7; tentative D call: TRBD1 (6 bases). The ends were cut back, 4 bases at V and 10 bases at J, with 17 bases in the middle. Germline V lookup: CDR1 SQVTM, CDR2 ANQGSEA. The CDR3 contains 12 residues. CDR3 in DNA: TGCAGCGTTGGTGGGGGCAAGAGGGAACAGTACTTC. Its translation is CSVGGGKREQYF.

The J gene is TRBJ2-1, the V gene TRBV7-8, with TRBD2 matching over 10 bases. CDR1 SGHVS and CDR2 FQNEAQ come from the germline V gene. V was clipped by 0 bases and J by 8 bases; unmatched bases: 4. This CDR3 region has 15 residues. This CDR3 reads CASSLAATSGYEQFF. The CDR3 coding sequence is TGTGCCAGCAGCTTAGCCGCGACTAGCGGGTATGAGCAGTTCTTC.

The chain is built from TRBV9 and TRBJ1-2, with 10 bases fitting TRBD1. Trimming at V came to 3 bases and at J to 8 bases, leaving 7 bases not matched to a gene. This CDR3 has 14 residues. From germline, CDR1 is SGDLS and CDR2 YYNGEE. The DNA of the CDR3 is TGTGCCAGCAGCGGGGGGGGACAGGGGAAGGGCTACACCTTC. This sequence encodes CASSGGGQGKGYTF.

V is TRBV15 and J is TRBJ2-5, with TRBD2 identical over 8 bases. The germline gives CDR1 LNHNV, CDR2 YYDKDF (reference sequence). The CDR3 runs to 16 residues. After removal of 1 base from V and 2 bases from J, the junction contained 6 bases not matched to a gene. CDR3 nucleotide sequence: TGTGCCACCAGCAGAGCGGGAGGGAGGGGACAAGAGACCCAGTACTTC. This encodes CATSRAGGRGQETQYF.

V usage is TRBV5-5 and J usage is TRBJ2-7; D ambiguous. Trimming left V 4 bases short and J 0 bases short, with 5 bases between. Germline CDR1 is SGHKS and CDR2 is YYEKEE (reference sequence). The CDR3 length is 12 residues. DNA of the CDR3: TGTGCCAGCAGCCTTCCCTCCTACGAGCAGTACTTC. This translates into CASSLPSYEQYF.

The gene calls are TRBV6-5 and TRBJ2-2, with no clear D. The V end lost 10 bases, the J end lost 0 bases, and 12 bases lay between the germline ends. This CDR3 spans 14 amino acids. The germline V gene has CDR1 MNHEY and CDR2 SVGAGI. The CDR3 region is CATLAGPNTGELFF. DNA for the CDR3: TGTGCCACGTTGGCAGGCCCGAACACCGGGGAGCTGTTTTTT.

This chain joins TRBV6-5 and TRBJ2-7, with unresolved D. V lost 7 bases to trimming and J lost 0 bases, with 13 bases between them. This CDR3 is 14 amino acids long. Germline lookup yields CDR1 MNHEY and CDR2 SVGAGI. The CDR3 sequence: CASKVVVSSYEQYF. The CDR3 DNA reads as TGTGCCAGCAAAGTTGTGGTCAGCTCCTACGAGCAGTACTTC.

CDR3 amino acids: CASSFGSGVSYEQYF. CDR3 bases: TGTGCCAGCAGTTTCGGATCGGGGGTCTCCTACGAGCAGTACTTC. The chain couples TRBV27 to TRBJ2-7; D possibly corresponds to TRBD2 (6 bases). The CDR3 covers 15 residues. V lost 3 bases and J lost 0, with 12 bases in between. The germline V gene encodes CDR1 MNHEY and CDR2 SMNVEV (reference sequence).

This sequence joins TRBV19 and TRBJ2-7, with 10 bases aligning to TRBD2. The V and J ends lost 3 bases and 7 bases, in that order; junction bases with no gene match: 9. The length of the CDR3 is 15 residues. Germline loops: CDR1 LNHDA, CDR2 SQIVND (reference sequence). The CDR3: CASSISPAGGEEQYF. CDR3 coding DNA: TGTGCCAGTAGTATCTCACCAGCGGGGGGGGAAGAGCAGTACTTC.

The chain uses TRBV14 and TRBJ2-1, with 12 positions matching TRBD2. Germline trimming cut 2 bases from V and 8 bases from J; bases unmatched to any gene: 7. There are 16 residues in the CDR3. Per germline, CDR1 SGHDN and CDR2 FVKESK. The CDR3: CASSQPSSGGAHEQFF. The CDR3 bases are TGTGCCAGCAGCCAACCCTCTAGCGGGGGGGCCCATGAGCAGTTCTTC.

The gene calls are TRBV6-5 and TRBJ1-2; 8 bases match TRBD1. With V trimmed by 5 bases and J by 8 bases, 7 bases remained unmatched. The CDR3 is 13 residues long. From germline, CDR1 is MNHEY and CDR2 SVGAGI. The CDR3 DNA sequence: TGTGCCAGCAGTGCGACAGGGGACTCGGGCTACACCTTC. It encodes CASSATGDSGYTF.

On this clone itself: The identical CDR3 is also encoded by other nucleotide sequences in the sample. The chain carries TRBV30 and TRBJ1-1; D is ambiguous. The V gene's germline CDR1 is GTSNPN and CDR2 SVGIG (reference sequence). There are 13 residues in the CDR3. V lost 0 bases and J 3 bases, leaving 8 bases between the germline ends. CDR3 nucleotides: TGTGCCTGGAGTGTACGACGGGACACTGAAGCTTTCTTT. Its protein product is CAWSVRRDTEAFF.

The chain joins TRBV2 to TRBJ1-4, with D maybe TRBD1 (6 bases). Germline lookup yields CDR1 SNHLY and CDR2 FYNNEI. Between the trimmed V and J ends, which lost 5 bases and 3 bases, there was a span of 19 bases. The CDR3 has 17 residues. The CDR3 DNA is TGTGCCAGCAGTCCTAGCTTCGGGACACACTCTAATGAAAAACTGTTTTTT. Its protein product is CASSPSFGTHSNEKLFF.

This chain uses TRBV18 with TRBJ2-3; D may be TRBD2 (5 bases). V lost 3 bases to trimming and J lost 6 bases, with 13 bases between them. The germline V gene encodes CDR1 KGHSH and CDR2 LQKENI. The CDR3 sequence is 14 residues long. As DNA, the CDR3 is TGTGCCAGCTCACCTTCCGGGGAGCACGATACGCAGTATTTT. Residues: CASSPSGEHDTQYF.

CDR3 loop: CASSQGHFSTDTQYF. CDR3 in DNA: TGCGCCAGCAGCCAAGGACATTTTAGTACAGATACGCAGTATTTT. This sequence joins TRBV4-3 and TRBJ2-3; D is unresolved. This CDR3 spans 15 amino acids. Germline V gene lookup returns CDR1 LGHNA and CDR2 YSLEER. With 1 base removed from V and 3 bases from J, the gap between germline ends came to 11 bases.

In nucleotides, the CDR3 is TGTGCCTGGAGTGTATCGATAAAGGGAGGACTGTTTTTT. Its protein is CAWSVSIKGGLFF. J is TRBJ1-4 and V is TRBV30; D ambiguous. Germline loops: CDR1 GTSNPN, CDR2 SVGIG (reference sequence). Trimming left V 0 bases short and J 13 bases short, with 15 bases between. This CDR3 has 13 amino acids.

The CDR3 bases are TGTGCCAGCAGTTTAGGGACAGGGGGTTCCTACGAGCAGTACTTC. Residues: CASSLGTGGSYEQYF. V gene TRBV28 combines with J gene TRBJ2-7; 11 nucleotides match TRBD1. The CDR3 runs to 15 residues. CDR1 is MDHEN and CDR2 is SYDVKM in the germline V gene. The V segment lost 2 bases and the J segment 1 base; nucleotides outside the gene matches: 1.

V gene TRBV27 combines with J gene TRBJ2-1, with TRBD2 matching 9 bases. This CDR3 is 14 amino acids long. J gave up 16 bases and V 6 bases, and 16 bases lay outside the gene matches. CDR1 and CDR2 (germline): MNHEY, SMNVEV (reference sequence). In DNA, the CDR3 is TGTGCCAGCAGACACCCCAATGAAGCGGGGGGAGGATTCTTC. Its translation: CASRHPNEAGGGFF.

The chain joins TRBV2 to TRBJ2-7, with TRBD1 as a possible D gene (6 bases). This CDR3 region has 15 residues. Trimming shortened V by 7 bases and J by 4 bases, and 20 bases separated the two germline ends. CDR1 and CDR2 (germline): SNHLY, FYNNEI. CDR3 coding DNA: TGTGCCAGCACCACCGGCACAGGGATTGGTTACGAGCAGTACTTC. Residues: CASTTGTGIGYEQYF.

This chain uses TRBV7-9 with TRBJ1-1, with 8 bases matching TRBD1. V dropped 5 bases and J dropped 5; count of bases not matched to a gene: 13. In germline, CDR1 is SEHNR, CDR2 FQNEAQ (reference sequence). This CDR3 contains 16 residues. CDR3 protein: CASSLWTSGGRTEAFF. The CDR3 DNA follows: TGTGCCAGCAGCCTTTGGACCTCAGGGGGCCGGACTGAAGCTTTCTTT.